This passage covers 13 T cell receptor beta chains from one sample sequenced in a study of naive and memory T cell subsets. Ligated cDNA underwent four rounds of PCR with nested alpha and beta constant region primers and SP2. Via MiXCR, TCRdb re-called the 5' RACE reads, giving one row per CDR3 protein. The data show more than 45,000 distinct CDR3 sequences, approximately 4.5% seen once. A UMI-containing oligonucleotide was joined by 3' ligation to the TCR cDNA template. The receptor source for this set is a female donor in good health.

This clonotype was found many times. The J gene is TRBJ2-7, the V gene TRBV6-5, with a tentative D call TRBD2 (6 bases). The V and J ends lost 0 bases and 0 bases respectively, with 15 bases between them. There are 17 residues in the CDR3. Per germline, CDR1 MNHEY and CDR2 SVGAGI. In nucleotides, the CDR3 is TGTGCCAGCAGTTACTCGAGGGGCGGGGTGAGCTCCTACGAGCAGTACTTC. This translates into CASSYSRGGVSSYEQYF.

This clonotype has more than one count but fewer than ten. This chain joins TRBV29-1 and TRBJ1-1; tentative D call: TRBD1 (5 bases). Germline CDR1 and CDR2: SQVTM and ANQGSEA. Trimming took off 4 bases at V and 3 bases at J, with 12 bases between the two ends. The CDR3 length is 13 residues. This chain's CDR3 is CSVGGGWYTEAFF. The CDR3 DNA reads TGCAGCGTTGGCGGGGGTTGGTACACTGAAGCTTTCTTT.

This clonotype was counted only a few times. The chain joins TRBV7-9 to TRBJ2-7; TRBD2 is a possible D gene (7 bases). The CDR3 runs to 14 residues. Between the trimmed V and J ends, which lost 10 bases and 0 bases, there was a span of 16 bases. Germline CDR1 is SEHNR and CDR2 is FQNEAQ (reference sequence). The CDR3 nucleotides are TGTGCCACCCCGGGGGAGGGGGACTCCTACGAGCAGTACTTC. This codes for CATPGEGDSYEQYF. The full variable domain, completed using reference TRBV7-9 and TRBJ2-7, is DTGVSQNPRHKITKRGQNVTFRCDPISEHNRLYWYRQTLGQGPEFLTYFQNEAQLEKSRLLSDRFSAERPKGSFSTLEIQRTEQGDSAMYLCATPGEGDSYEQYFGPGTRLTVT.

J is TRBJ1-2 and V is TRBV27; 8 nucleotides line up with TRBD1. CDR1 and CDR2 from the germline V gene are MNHEY and SMNVEV (reference sequence). The CDR3 length is 15 residues. Trimming cost V 4 bases and J 7 bases; bases outside gene matches: 11. The CDR3 sequence is CASSYNRGAGGGYTF. CDR3 DNA: TGTGCCAGCAGTTATAACAGGGGGGCTGGGGGTGGCTACACCTTC.

This clonotype was seen ten or more times. The V gene is TRBV7-2, the J gene TRBJ2-7; the D is unclear. The V gene's germline CDR1 is SGHTA and CDR2 FQGNSA. The CDR3 loop spans 14 amino acids. Trimming stripped 1 base from V and 2 bases from J, with 9 bases between. This CDR3 is CASSLVRHPYEQYF. The CDR3 DNA is TGTGCCAGCAGCTTAGTCCGGCATCCCTACGAGCAGTACTTC.

This clonotype was seen at least ten times. J is TRBJ2-1 and V is TRBV20-1; D not certain. The CDR3 length is 12 residues. The germline CDR1 and CDR2 sequences are DFQATT and SNEGSKA (reference sequence). V lost 7 bases and J 2 bases, leaving 9 bases between the germline ends. CDR3: CSGNPTYNEQFF. The CDR3 DNA is TGCAGTGGCAACCCAACCTACAATGAGCAGTTCTTC.

This clonotype was counted at least ten times. This rearrangement joins TRBV6-1 to TRBJ1-2, with 9 bases lining up with TRBD1. The germline CDR1 and CDR2 sequences are MNHNS and SASEGT. J gave up 5 bases and V 3 bases, and 10 bases lay outside the gene matches. There are 16 residues in the CDR3. CDR3 sequence: CASSEDPGQGTYGYTF. The CDR3 bases are TGTGCCAGCAGTGAGGATCCGGGACAGGGAACATATGGCTACACCTTC.

This chain uses TRBV2 with TRBJ1-1; 7 bases align to TRBD1. V lost 7 bases, J lost 5 bases, and 7 bases stayed unmatched. This CDR3 contains 13 residues. Germline values: CDR1 SNHLY, CDR2 FYNNEI. CDR3 DNA sequence: TGTGCCAGCACCCTCAGGGGGGGGACTGAAGCTTTCTTT. Protein sequence: CASTLRGGTEAFF.

This clonotype was counted many times. The chain has TRBV28 and TRBJ2-7, with D possibly being TRBD1 (6 bases). The V and J ends lost 4 bases and 3 bases respectively, with 10 bases between them. The CDR3 loop spans 13 amino acids. CDR1 is MDHEN, CDR2 SYDVKM, per germline. The CDR3 reads CASSSGTSYEQYF. The CDR3 nucleotides read TGTGCCAGCAGTTCAGGGACAAGCTACGAGCAGTACTTC.

This clonotype was recorded at least ten times. The rearrangement joins TRBV7-2 to TRBJ2-3; D remains unclear. Per germline, CDR1 SGHTA and CDR2 FQGNSA. The V and J ends lost 4 bases and 8 bases respectively, with 13 bases between them. CDR3 length equals 13 residues. CDR3: CASSSLLSITQYF. CDR3 bases: TGTGCCAGCAGCTCCCTTTTAAGCATTACGCAGTATTTT.

In this sample, this clonotype turned up many times. The genes are TRBV10-3 and TRBJ2-1; TRBD2 matches at 10 bases. The CDR3 is made up of 14 amino acids. The germline gives CDR1 ENHRY, CDR2 SYGVKD. Losses at the gene ends were 3 bases for V and 4 bases for J; bases not matched to a gene: 0. The CDR3, as DNA: TGTGCCATCAGTGAACTAGCGGGGTACAATGAGCAGTTCTTC. Its translation is CAISELAGYNEQFF.

This chain links TRBV7-6 with TRBJ2-3; 7 bases are shared with TRBD2. The CDR3 loop spans 15 amino acids. V dropped 6 bases and J dropped 2; count of bases not matched to a gene: 8. Germline loops: CDR1 SGHVS, CDR2 FNYEAQ. CDR3 protein: CASSLGLAATDTQYF. DNA for the CDR3: TGTGCCAGCAGTCTAGGGCTAGCGGCCACAGATACGCAGTATTTT.

This clonotype came up many times. The CDR3 is CASSYGVTSFYNEQFF. The CDR3 nucleotides read TGTGCCAGCAGTTACGGGGTCACTAGCTTCTACAATGAGCAGTTCTTC. This chain joins TRBV6-2 or TRBV6-3 and TRBJ2-1; possible D gene TRBD2, 6 bases. The V end was cut by 2 bases, the J end by 3 bases, with 14 bases between. The CDR3 is 16 amino acids. The germline V gene has CDR1 MNHEY and CDR2 SVGEGT.